The sequence of this TCR beta chain was determined in a study of blood T cell repertoires in COVID-19. Whole-study context: T cells, B-cell-depleted T cells, or PBMCs supplied cDNA or gDNA.

Generated by immunoSEQ multiplex PCR, the TCRdb table keeps only in-frame clones and is missing some. The sample consists of 180,000 or so clones, 65% to 90% of them appearing once. Germline-derived CDR1 and CDR2 are SGDLS and YYNGEE. After removal of 3 bases from V and 0 bases from J, the junction contained 12 bases not matched to a gene. This CDR3 is built from 19 residues. Individuals drawn from around 24 US areas were roughly 18 to 95 years old. Categorization into cohorts depended on clinical history that participants reported. Donors in Cohort 3 who had recovered were those with two negative PCRs, healthcare professional clearance, or resolution of their symptoms.

The sequencing input was PBMCs or T cells enriched from blood (not recorded which). This chain uses TRBV9 with TRBJ2-3; 11 nucleotides align to TRBD1. The TCR sequence derives from a man aged 45 to 65 who had recovered from COVID-19. The CDR3 spells CASSALAGQGGRSTDTQYF. The DNA for the CDR3 is TGTGCCAGCAGCGCGCTTGCGGGACAGGGGGGACGTAGCACAGATACGCAGTATTTT.